These T cell receptor beta chains were read from a single sample in a study of blood T cell repertoires in COVID-19. Produced via immunoSEQ multiplex PCR; TCRdb's table is partial and in-frame only. The data hold approximately 480,000 clones, with about 85% observed a single time. Sequencing input: PBMCs or T cells enriched from blood (not recorded which). All receptors come from a woman between 18 and 29 years old who had recovered from COVID-19. Each CDR3 is given with its conserved first and last residue. The order of the fields is V gene, D gene, CDR3 length, clone size, J gene, CDR3 DNA, CDR3 protein. The D gene is left open where the match is weak. Clone size, where shown, is once, few, many, or a class for clones that have expanded.

V: TRBV5-1; D: TRBD2; length: 15; size: .; J: TRBJ2-3; DNA: TGCGCCAGTGTTCGGAGGAGCGGGGGGACAGATACGCAGTATTTT; CDR3: CASVRRSGGTDTQYF
V: TRBV5-1; D: TRBD2; length: 15; size: .; J: TRBJ2-2; DNA: TGCGCCAGCAGCTTGACTAGCGGGGTCACCGGGGAGCTGTTTTTT; CDR3: CASSLTSGVTGELFF
V: TRBV11-2; D: TRBD1; length: 15; size: .; J: TRBJ1-2; DNA: TGTGCCAGCAGCCCGAGGACAGGGGAGGCCTATGGCTACACCTTC; CDR3: CASSPRTGEAYGYTF
V: TRBV10-3; D: .; length: 15; size: .; J: TRBJ2-1; DNA: TGTGCCATCAGTGAGTCGGGCCCCCAGGGTGGTGAGCAGTTCTTC; CDR3: CAISESGPQGGEQFF
V: TRBV2; D: TRBD1; length: 13; size: few; J: TRBJ1-2; DNA: TGTGCCAGCTGCTTACAGGGGACCGCTGGCTACACCTTC; CDR3: CASCLQGTAGYTF
V: TRBV24-1; D: .; length: 18; size: .; J: TRBJ1-3; DNA: TGTGCCACCAGTGAACCCCCGACACTTACCTATCGGTTGTACACCATATATTTT; CDR3: CATSEPPTLTYRLYTIYF
V: TRBV3-1/TRBV3-2; D: TRBD1; length: 14; size: .; J: TRBJ2-5; DNA: TGTGCCAGCAGCCGAGGGACAGGGGGTGAGACCCAGTACTTC; CDR3: CASSRGTGGETQYF
V: TRBV5-1; D: .; length: 12; size: .; J: TRBJ1-2; DNA: TGCGCCAGCAGCTTGGAGGAGGGGTCCCCCACCTTC; CDR3: CASSLEEGSPTF
V: TRBV28; D: .; length: 15; size: .; J: TRBJ1-5; DNA: TGTGCCAGCAGTTTATGGCGGGGGGGCGGTCAGCCCCAGCATTTT; CDR3: CASSLWRGGGQPQHF
V: TRBV28; D: TRBD2; length: 15; size: .; J: TRBJ2-5; DNA: TGTGCCAGCAGCTTCCCTCGGGGGGGCCATGGGACCCAGTACTTC; CDR3: CASSFPRGGHGTQYF
V: TRBV28; D: TRBD1; length: 14; size: .; J: TRBJ1-5; DNA: TGTGCCAGCAGCCGCCGGACAGGGCATCAGCCCCAGCATTTT; CDR3: CASSRRTGHQPQHF
V: TRBV23-1; D: TRBD2; length: 16; size: .; J: TRBJ2-2; DNA: TGCGCCAGCACCCAAGGGGCGGGGGGGCGGCCCGGGGAGCTGTTTTTT; CDR3: CASTQGAGGRPGELFF
V: TRBV11-3; D: TRBD1; length: 10; size: .; J: TRBJ1-5; DNA: TGTGCCAACCTGCGGACAGGCCAGCATTTT; CDR3: CANLRTGQHF
V: TRBV2; D: TRBD1; length: 15; size: few; J: TRBJ1-5; DNA: TGTGCCAGCAGTACCGGACAGGGGGTAAATCAGCCCCAGCATTTT; CDR3: CASSTGQGVNQPQHF
V: TRBV25-1; D: .; length: 16; size: .; J: TRBJ1-6; DNA: TGTGCCAGCAGTGCCAGCCGAGGGGGGGGTAATTCACCCCTCCACTTT; CDR3: CASSASRGGGNSPLHF
V: TRBV5-6; D: .; length: 13; size: .; J: TRBJ1-4; DNA: TGTGCCAGCAGCTCTAACCCGAATGAAAAACTGTTTTTT; CDR3: CASSSNPNEKLFF
V: TRBV7-3; D: TRBD2; length: 15; size: once; J: TRBJ2-1; DNA: TGTGCCAGCAGCTTAAACGGGGGGGCGATCGGTGAGCAGTTCTTC; CDR3: CASSLNGGAIGEQFF
V: TRBV18; D: .; length: 14; size: .; J: TRBJ1-4; DNA: TGTGCCAGCTCACCCGGGACACCGAATGAAAAACTGTTTTTT; CDR3: CASSPGTPNEKLFF
V: TRBV18; D: .; length: 14; size: .; J: TRBJ1-4; DNA: TGTGCCAGCTCGCAAGGCGGTTCTAATGAAAAACTGTTTTTT; CDR3: CASSQGGSNEKLFF
V: TRBV21-1; D: .; length: 12; size: .; J: TRBJ1-3; DNA: TGTGCCAGCCGACAGGGTACGAACACCATATATTTT; CDR3: CASRQGTNTIYF
V: TRBV5-1; D: TRBD1; length: 17; size: .; J: TRBJ2-7; DNA: TGCGCCAGCAGCATGCTTCCGGGGACAGATAGCTCCTACGAGCAGTACTTC; CDR3: CASSMLPGTDSSYEQYF
V: TRBV2; D: .; length: 17; size: once; J: TRBJ1-1; DNA: TGTGCCAGCAGTGATTCCAGCCTTGAATTGAGGAGGTCTAAGGCTTTCTTT; CDR3: CASSDSSLELRRSKAFF
V: TRBV3-1/TRBV3-2; D: TRBD1; length: 14; size: .; J: TRBJ1-3; DNA: TGTGCCAGCAGCCCCACAGGGGCTGGAAACACCATATATTTT; CDR3: CASSPTGAGNTIYF
V: TRBV4-1; D: .; length: 15; size: .; J: TRBJ1-3; DNA: TGCGCCAGCAGCCAAGCCGAGGGCCGGAGAAACACCATATATTTT; CDR3: CASSQAEGRRNTIYF
V: TRBV5-8; D: .; length: 14; size: .; J: TRBJ1-6; DNA: TGTGCCAGCAGCTTGGGGGGCTCTGGGTCACCCCTCCACTTT; CDR3: CASSLGGSGSPLHF
V: TRBV27; D: TRBD2; length: 16; size: once; J: TRBJ2-2; DNA: TGTGCCAGCACCTACCAGGGTCGCGGGGGTAGCGGGGAGCTGTTTTTT; CDR3: CASTYQGRGGSGELFF
V: TRBV9; D: TRBD1; length: 13; size: .; J: TRBJ1-2; DNA: TGTGCCAGCAGTAGGGACAGCCTTGATGGCTACACCTTC; CDR3: CASSRDSLDGYTF
V: TRBV30; D: TRBD1; length: 8; size: .; J: TRBJ1-2; DNA: TGTGCCTGGGGGGGACAGACCTTC; CDR3: CAWGGQTF
V: TRBV9; D: TRBD2; length: 16; size: .; J: TRBJ2-1; DNA: TGTGCCAGCAGCGGGACTAGCGCGTCGGCCTACAATGAGCAGTTCTTC; CDR3: CASSGTSASAYNEQFF
V: TRBV4-1; D: TRBD1; length: 14; size: .; J: TRBJ1-2; DNA: TGCGCCAGCAGCCTCGGGACAGTTAACTATGGCTACACCTTC; CDR3: CASSLGTVNYGYTF
V: TRBV2; D: .; length: 16; size: .; J: TRBJ1-1; DNA: TGTGCCAGCAGTGAAAACATGTCCTCGCGGGGCACTGAAGCTTTCTTT; CDR3: CASSENMSSRGTEAFF
V: TRBV24-1; D: .; length: 13; size: few; J: TRBJ1-2; DNA: TGTGCCACCAGTGTCGACAGTTTCTATGGCTACACCTTC; CDR3: CATSVDSFYGYTF
V: TRBV9; D: TRBD1; length: 13; size: .; J: TRBJ1-5; DNA: TGTGCCAGCAGCGGGGGGACAGGGCACCCCCAGCATTTT; CDR3: CASSGGTGHPQHF
V: TRBV19; D: TRBD1; length: 17; size: .; J: TRBJ1-1; DNA: TGTGCCAGTAGTATGGTCGGGACAGGGGATGACGGCACTGAAGCTTTCTTT; CDR3: CASSMVGTGDDGTEAFF
V: TRBV15; D: .; length: 13; size: .; J: TRBJ2-3; DNA: TGTGCCACCAGCAGATGGGCAGGGGATACGCAGTATTTT; CDR3: CATSRWAGDTQYF
V: TRBV7-2; D: .; length: 14; size: .; J: TRBJ1-3; DNA: TGTGCCAGCAGCTTAGTTTCTGCTGGAAACACCATATATTTT; CDR3: CASSLVSAGNTIYF
V: TRBV10-1; D: TRBD1; length: 14; size: once; J: TRBJ2-7; DNA: TGCGCCAGCAGTCAGGACAGGGGTTATGGCGAGCAGTACTTC; CDR3: CASSQDRGYGEQYF
V: TRBV5-1; D: TRBD1; length: 17; size: .; J: TRBJ1-2; DNA: TGCGCCAGCAGCCGTGGGTCACTGACAGGGCCTAACTATGGCTACACCTTC; CDR3: CASSRGSLTGPNYGYTF